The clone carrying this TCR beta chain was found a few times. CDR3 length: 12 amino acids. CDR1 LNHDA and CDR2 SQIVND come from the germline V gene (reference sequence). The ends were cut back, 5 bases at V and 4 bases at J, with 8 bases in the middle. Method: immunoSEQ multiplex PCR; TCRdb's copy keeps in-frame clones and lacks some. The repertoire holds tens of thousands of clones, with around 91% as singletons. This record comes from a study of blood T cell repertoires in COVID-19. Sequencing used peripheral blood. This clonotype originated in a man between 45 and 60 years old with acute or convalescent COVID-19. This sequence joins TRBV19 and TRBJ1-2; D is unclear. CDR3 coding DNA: TGTGCCAGTAGTTTGGAGGCCTATGGCTACACCTTC. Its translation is CASSLEAYGYTF.